This TCR beta chain was profiled in a study of Graves' ophthalmopathy and Graves' hyperthyroidism. Overall study context: Peripheral blood was collected at initial diagnosis, before any treatment.

Each donor who had ophthalmopathy showed moderate-to-severe activity, a CAS of ≥3, a NOSPECS of ≥4, and a duration under 3 months. Other autoimmune diseases, uncontrolled infections, pregnancy or lactation excluded patients from enrollment. Someone took the PBMCs out of 9.5 to 10 ml of fresh peripheral blood. Amplification targeted the TCR beta CDR3 regions, with RNA transcripts as the source material. After a first-round RT-PCR with HTBI primers, a second-round multiplex PCR was run. Using its own MiXCR run on the multiplex PCR reads, TCRdb lists one record per CDR3 protein. The sample comprises 300,000 to 400,000 distinct CDR3 sequences, 17% of which are singletons, and approximately 13% rests with the top ten. Germline-derived CDR1 and CDR2 are SGHVS and FQNEAQ. Trimming stripped 1 base from V and 4 bases from J, with 22 bases between. The CDR3 consists of 18 residues.

Sequencing was done on a sample of peripheral blood. The rearrangement uses TRBV7-8 and TRBJ2-5, with D possibly matching TRBD2 (5 bases). The TCR was taken from an adult man with Graves' ophthalmopathy. The chain's CDR3 is CASSLVVLSPKRGETQYF. DNA for the CDR3: TGTGCCAGCAGCTTAGTTGTTTTGTCACCTAAACGGGGAGAGACCCAGTACTTC.